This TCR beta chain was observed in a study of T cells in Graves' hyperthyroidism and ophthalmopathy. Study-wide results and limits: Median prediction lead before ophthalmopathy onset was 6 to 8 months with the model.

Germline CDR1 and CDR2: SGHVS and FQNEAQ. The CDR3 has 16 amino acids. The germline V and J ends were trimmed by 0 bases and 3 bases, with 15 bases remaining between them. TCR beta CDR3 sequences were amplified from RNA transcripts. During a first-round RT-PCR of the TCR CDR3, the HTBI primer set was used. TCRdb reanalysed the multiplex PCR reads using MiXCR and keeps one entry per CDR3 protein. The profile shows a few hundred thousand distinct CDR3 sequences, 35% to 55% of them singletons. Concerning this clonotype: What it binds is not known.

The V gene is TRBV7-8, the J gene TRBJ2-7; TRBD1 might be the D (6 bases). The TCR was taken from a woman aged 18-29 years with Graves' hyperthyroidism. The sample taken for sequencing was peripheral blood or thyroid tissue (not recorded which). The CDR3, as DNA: TGTGCCAGCAGCTTAGCGCTGGGGGCGGGTGGCTACGAGCAGTACTTC. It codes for CASSLALGAGGYEQYF.